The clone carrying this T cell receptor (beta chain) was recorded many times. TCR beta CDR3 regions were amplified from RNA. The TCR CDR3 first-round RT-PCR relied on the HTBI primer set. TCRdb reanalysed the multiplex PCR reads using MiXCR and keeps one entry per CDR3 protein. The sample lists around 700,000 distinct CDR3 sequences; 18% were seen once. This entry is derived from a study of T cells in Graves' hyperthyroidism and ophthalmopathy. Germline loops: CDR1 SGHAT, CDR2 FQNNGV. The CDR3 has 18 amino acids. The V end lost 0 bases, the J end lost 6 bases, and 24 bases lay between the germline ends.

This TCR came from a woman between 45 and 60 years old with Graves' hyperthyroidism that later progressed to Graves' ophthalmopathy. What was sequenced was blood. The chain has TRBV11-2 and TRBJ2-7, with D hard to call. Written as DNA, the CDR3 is TGTGCCAGCAGCTTAGACCCGCCGCAGGTTATCCTCACCGGCGAGCAGTACTTC. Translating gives CASSLDPPQVILTGEQYF.